This T cell receptor (beta chain) was captured in a study of T cell clonality in common variable immunodeficiency. General observations from the study: Links between repertoire features and CVID complications were heterogeneity-limited. CVID subjects shared fewer TCRbeta clones than healthy controls did. CVID subjects showed higher TCRbeta clonality than healthy controls. T cell subpopulation sequencing would be needed to explain CVID clonality.

CDR1 is KGHSH, CDR2 LQKENI, per germline. With 3 bases removed from V and 5 bases from J, the gap between germline ends came to 13 bases. There are 14 residues in the CDR3. Measured with immunoSEQ multiplex PCR; TCRdb has only the in-frame clones, and not every one. This sample carries under 50,000 clones and no singletons, and roughly 1.9% goes to the top ten. In the case of this clone: Its antigen is unknown. The read is 3 residues too short to cover the CDR3 end, so that end is filled in from the germline J gene.

Input material: peripheral blood mononuclear cells. The receptor was isolated from a person aged 18-69 years in good health. The chain combines TRBV18 with TRBJ1-1; D is possibly TRBD1 (5 bases). CDR3 region: CASSPTTGETEAFF. The covered CDR3 bases are TGTGCCAGCTCACCCACCACGGGGGAGACTGAA. The full variable domain, completed using reference TRBV18 and TRBJ1-1, is NAGVMQNPRHLVRRRGQEARLRCSPMKGHSHVYWYRQLPEEGLKFMVYLQKENIIDESGMPKERFSAEFPKEGPSILRIQQVVRGDSAAYFCASSPTTGETEAFFGQGTRLTVV.